The 21 T cell receptor beta chains below all came from one sample that was sequenced in a study of regulatory T cells in long-lasting Graves disease. Time point here: newly diagnosed GD, antithyroid drugs for less than 3 months. There was RNA extracted from PBMCs, and the TCR library was made from it. iRepertoire HTBI primers and Arm-PCR of CDR3 regions built TCR beta libraries. TCRdb itself ran the multiplex PCR reads through MiXCR, one entry per CDR3 protein. This table has about 370,000 distinct CDR3 sequences, about 16% appearing once. The sample was peripheral blood mononuclear cells (PBMCs), taken at new diagnosis, from a patient treated with antithyroid drugs. Source of these receptors: a female donor with Graves disease.

CDR3 nucleotide sequence: TGTGCCAGCAGCTCTGGCGGAGCCAGCGGGAGTAAGCAGTACTTC. It specifies CASSSGGASGSKQYF. The chain is built from TRBV7-2 and TRBJ2-7; TRBD2 matches at 8 bases. The CDR3 is 15 residues long. The germline gives CDR1 SGHTA, CDR2 FQGNSA. V was clipped by 4 bases and J by 8 bases; unmatched bases: 13. The full variable domain, completed using reference TRBV7-2 and TRBJ2-7, is GAGVSQSPSNKVTEKGKDVELRCDPISGHTALYWYRQSLGQGLEFLIYFQGNSAPDKSGLPSDRFSAERTGGSVSTLTIQRTQQEDSAVYLCASSSGGASGSKQYFGPGTRLTVT.

This clonotype was picked up a small number of times. The rearrangement links TRBV5-1 to TRBJ2-3, with TRBD1 matching 10 bases. CDR1 is SGHRS and CDR2 is YFSETQ in the germline V gene. V gave up 0 bases and J gave up 1 base; unmatched junction bases: 5. The CDR3 sequence is 17 residues long. The CDR3 is CASSLALDRGRTDTQYF. CDR3 DNA sequence: TGCGCCAGCAGCTTGGCCCTCGACAGGGGGCGCACAGATACGCAGTATTTT.

This clonotype was counted many times. The chain uses TRBV7-6 and TRBJ2-3; 9 bases map to TRBD2. Trimming at V came to 4 bases and at J to 4 bases, leaving 9 bases not matched to a gene. From germline, CDR1 is SGHVS and CDR2 FNYEAQ. The CDR3 contains 16 residues. CDR3 DNA sequence: TGTGCCAGCAGCTCAATAGCGGGAGCTGTGGCAGATACGCAGTATTTT. This sequence encodes CASSSIAGAVADTQYF.

This clonotype has ten or more counts. The V gene is TRBV12-3 or TRBV12-4, the J gene TRBJ2-5, with D tentatively TRBD1 (6 bases). This CDR3 region has 13 residues. Between the trimmed V and J ends, which lost 3 bases and 5 bases, there was a span of 10 bases. CDR3 nucleotides: TGTGCCAGCAGTTTCCCAGGGGTCGAGACCCAGTACTTC. As protein: CASSFPGVETQYF.

This clonotype was seen a handful of times. The rearrangement uses TRBV10-3 and TRBJ2-1; D is perhaps TRBD2 (6 bases). V was trimmed by 5 bases and J by 7 bases, leaving 15 bases between them. From germline, CDR1 is ENHRY and CDR2 SYGVKD. CDR3 length: 14 residues. The CDR3 sequence is CAISTWDSKNEQFF. CDR3 in DNA: TGTGCCATCAGTACTTGGGACTCCAAGAATGAGCAGTTCTTC.

The chain has TRBV7-8 and TRBJ2-7; 9 bases line up with TRBD1. CDR3 length equals 14 residues. With 3 bases clipped from V and 3 bases from J, the junction kept 3 bases outside the gene matches. Germline assignment: CDR1 SGHVS and CDR2 FQNEAQ. The CDR3 sequence is CASSLDRGRYEQYF. The CDR3 bases are TGTGCCAGCAGCTTGGACAGGGGACGCTACGAGCAGTACTTC.

This clonotype was found many times. V is TRBV5-1 and J is TRBJ1-1; D remains ambiguous. Per the germline V gene, CDR1 is SGHRS and CDR2 is YFSETQ. The CDR3 length is 14 residues. V was cut by 2 bases and J by 1 base, with 9 bases left in between. The CDR3 is CASSFQDSNTEAFF. The CDR3 DNA follows: TGCGCCAGCAGCTTTCAGGACTCGAACACTGAAGCTTTCTTT. The full variable domain, completed using reference TRBV5-1 and TRBJ1-1, is KAGVTQTPRYLIKTRGQQVTLSCSPISGHRSVSWYQQTPGQGLQFLFEYFSETQRNKGNFPGRFSGRQFSNSRSEMNVSTLELGDSALYLCASSFQDSNTEAFFGQGTRLTVV.

This clonotype was detected a few times. The junction does not match germline at one end; this may be a read error. The V and J genes are TRBV7-9 and TRBJ1-2, with a tentative D call TRBD1 (6 bases). The CDR3 totals 16 residues. CDR1 and CDR2 from the germline V gene are SEHNR and FQNEAQ (reference sequence). The CDR3 nucleotides read TGTGCCAGCAGCCGAACTCGTCCAAGGGGAGGGGGTGGCTACGCCTTC. This translates into CASSRTRPRGGGGYAF.

The chain uses TRBV4-1 and TRBJ2-3; possibly TRBD1 for D (6 bases). Germline lookup yields CDR1 MGHRA and CDR2 YSYEKL. This CDR3 is built from 15 residues. V lost 1 base, J lost 5 bases, and 13 bases lay in between. For the CDR3, the DNA is TGCGCCAGCAGCCAAGCGACAGGCCAGGGAGATACGCAGTATTTT. The encoded protein is CASSQATGQGDTQYF.

V is TRBV7-9 and J is TRBJ2-3; TRBD2 agrees at 9 bases. V trimming: 2 bases; J trimming: 5 bases; junction bases outside the gene matches: 20. Germline lookup yields CDR1 SEHNR and CDR2 FQNEAQ (reference sequence). The CDR3 runs to 20 residues. Here the CDR3 reads CASSLRSAGRIAGVKDTQYF. The CDR3 nucleotides are TGTGCCAGCAGCTTACGTTCGGCAGGGCGGATAGCGGGAGTGAAAGATACGCAGTATTTT.

This clonotype was seen many times. The rearrangement joins TRBV19 to TRBJ1-1; D not resolved. The CDR3 loop spans 13 amino acids. Looked up from germline, CDR1 is LNHDA and CDR2 is SQIVND (reference sequence). V was trimmed by 7 bases and J by 0 bases, leaving 9 bases between them. CDR3 protein: CASTRRLNTEAFF. In DNA, the CDR3 is TGTGCCAGTACGCGCAGACTGAACACTGAAGCTTTCTTT.

The chain uses TRBV11-2 and TRBJ2-5; TRBD1 agrees at 10 bases. TRBJ2-1 matches the DNA end more closely, so the J call is doubtful. The length of the CDR3 is 16 residues. The germline CDR1 and CDR2 sequences are SGHAT and FQNNGV. The CDR3 sequence is CASSLWGQGRGNEQFF. As DNA, the CDR3 is TGTGCCAGCAGCTTGTGGGGACAGGGGCGTGGGAATGAGCAGTTCTTC.

This clonotype appeared a few times. The V call is TRBV4-3, the J call TRBJ2-1, with TRBD2 as a possible D gene (5 bases). Germline V gene data show CDR1 as LGHNA and CDR2 as YSLEER. The V and J ends lost 2 bases and 3 bases respectively, with 11 bases between them. The CDR3 extends over 15 amino acids. This CDR3 reads CASSQFPDYYNEQFF. The CDR3 DNA reads as TGCGCCAGCAGCCAATTTCCAGACTACTACAATGAGCAGTTCTTC.

J is TRBJ2-7 and V is TRBV30; possibly TRBD1 or TRBD2 for D (5 bases each). CDR1 is GTSNPN, CDR2 SVGIG, per germline (reference sequence). Trimming took off 6 bases at V and 4 bases at J, with 13 bases between the two ends. The CDR3 extends over 12 amino acids. The CDR3 loop is CACTGTDYEQYF. Written as DNA, the CDR3 is TGTGCCTGTACGGGGACCGATTACGAGCAGTACTTC.

The V and J genes are TRBV19 and TRBJ1-1; possibly TRBD1 for D (5 bases). Trimming removed 5 bases from V and 4 bases from J, with 23 bases in between. Germline V gene sequence: CDR1 LNHDA, CDR2 SQIVND (reference sequence). The CDR3 is 17 amino acids. The CDR3 loop is CASSSPDRQFRGTEAFF. The CDR3, as DNA: TGTGCCAGTAGTTCCCCCGATCGACAGTTCCGGGGCACTGAAGCTTTCTTT.

The chain uses TRBV18 and TRBJ1-1; maybe TRBD1 (5 bases). The V end lost 0 bases, the J end lost 3 bases, and 17 bases lay between the germline ends. Germline V lookup: CDR1 KGHSH, CDR2 LQKENI. This CDR3 contains 17 residues. The CDR3 sequence is CASSPPRDGKVHTEAFF. For the CDR3, the DNA is TGTGCCAGCTCACCACCGCGGGACGGAAAAGTACACACTGAAGCTTTCTTT.

This clonotype was found many times. The chain uses TRBV12-5 and TRBJ1-5, with no clear D. The CDR3 extends over 13 amino acids. The V gene lost 2 bases and the J gene lost 0 bases, with 2 bases spanning the gap. Germline values: CDR1 LGHNT, CDR2 FRNRAP. CDR3 bases: TGTGCTAGTGGTTTGCTTAGCAATCAGCCCCAGCATTTT. Residues: CASGLLSNQPQHF.

There are many counts of this clonotype. The rearrangement uses TRBV5-6 and TRBJ2-7, with a weak D call TRBD1 (6 bases). The V end was cut by 5 bases, the J end by 0 bases, with 12 bases between. Germline CDR1 SGHDT, CDR2 YYEEEE. This CDR3 has 14 residues. The CDR3 DNA follows: TGTGCCAGCAGACCCGGACAGAGCTCCTACGAGCAGTACTTC. This gives the protein CASRPGQSSYEQYF.

This chain connects TRBV5-1 to TRBJ2-1; 13 nucleotides align to TRBD2. After removal of 4 bases from V and 4 bases from J, the junction contained 8 bases not matched to a gene. Germline values: CDR1 SGHRS, CDR2 YFSETQ. This CDR3 is built from 17 residues. The CDR3 DNA reads TGCGCCAGCAGCCCCCGGACTAGCGGGAGTAGGTACAATGAGCAGTTCTTC. This translates into CASSPRTSGSRYNEQFF.

This clonotype occurred a few times. This may stem from a read error, because a much larger clone lies one nucleotide away. The CDR3 carries no conserved terminal phenylalanine or tryptophan, so it likely arises from a read error. This chain uses TRBV20-1 with TRBJ2-1; a possible D gene is TRBD1 (6 bases). Germline loops: CDR1 DFQATT, CDR2 SNEGSKA (reference sequence). Trimming removed 3 bases from V and 10 bases from J, with 16 bases in between. The CDR3 consists of 13 residues. In DNA form, the CDR3 reads TGCAGTGCTAGCAACAGGGCGCGGCGAGAGCAGTTCCTC. Amino acid sequence: CSASNRARREQFL.

This clonotype came up a few times. The gene calls are TRBV29-1 and TRBJ1-3; unclear D gene. Germline V gene sequence: CDR1 SQVTM, CDR2 ANQGSEA. The CDR3 length is 14 residues. Trimming cost V 5 bases and J 4 bases, with 15 bases left between them. CDR3 coding DNA: TGCAGCGTTCCTCTCGCCAGCGACGGAAACACCATATATTTT. Translating it yields CSVPLASDGNTIYF.